A selection of T cell receptor beta chains follows, all from one sample in a study of tumor-infiltrating lymphocytes in localized non-small cell lung cancer. Using immunoSEQ multiplex PCR, the repertoire was profiled, and TCRdb retains in-frame clones only, with some absent. The table shows 7,000 to 9,500 clones, with roughly 80% occurring only once. Material for sequencing was uninvolved lung tissue not adjacent to the tumor. These receptors all come from a human donor with non-small cell lung cancer. Each CDR3 is given with its conserved first and last residue. The D gene is left open where the match is weak. Only some rows state a clone size, as once, few, many or a class for expanded clones.

>TRBJ2-1|TRBV7-8|-|-
TGTGCCAGCAGCTTTTACAATGAGCAGTTCTTC
CASSFYNEQFF
>TRBJ2-1|TRBV11-3|-|-
TGTGCCAGCAGCTTAGGAGGGGTTCCCCACAATGAGCAGTTCTTC
CASSLGGVPHNEQFF
>TRBJ1-4|TRBV2|-|few
TGTGCCAGCAGTGAACTTGGGCATGACACAGGAAAACTGTTTTTT
CASSELGHDTGKLFF
>TRBJ2-3|TRBV28|TRBD1|-
TGTGCCAGCAGGGGGCGACAGGGGTTTAGCACAGATACGCAGTATTTT
CASRGRQGFSTDTQYF
>TRBJ1-2|TRBV28|TRBD1|once
TGTGCCAGCGCCGACAGGGGATATGGCTACACCTTC
CASADRGYGYTF
>TRBJ1-1|TRBV19|-|-
TGTGCCAGTAGTGTCTCATTTCAGGGAAACACTGAAGCTTTCTTT
CASSVSFQGNTEAFF
>TRBJ2-3|TRBV11-2|TRBD2|-
TGTGCCAGCAGCTTACGGGAGGGTGTGCGGGATACGCAGTATTTT
CASSLREGVRDTQYF
>TRBJ1-1|TRBV11-3|-|-
TGTGCCAGCAGCTTAGATCAAGATTCTGAAGCTTTCTTT
CASSLDQDSEAFF
>TRBJ2-5|TRBV10-3|TRBD2|-
TGTGCCATCAGTGAGGGACTAGCGGTACCTCGGGAGACCCAGTACTTC
CAISEGLAVPRETQYF
>TRBJ1-1|TRBV11-2|-|-
TGTGCCAGCAGCACCCCTAGGATTGTGAGCACTGAAGCTTTCTTT
CASSTPRIVSTEAFF
>TRBJ2-7|TRBV15|TRBD2|-
TGTGCCACCAGCAGAGATCTAGCGGGGGGTTACGAGCAGTACTTC
CATSRDLAGGYEQYF
>TRBJ2-3|TRBV5-6|-|-
TGTGCCAGCAGCTTGGGCCCTTTAATAGAGGATACGCAGTATTTT
CASSLGPLIEDTQYF
>TRBJ2-6|TRBV7-9|-|-
TGTGCCAGCCTGATCTCTTACAGGCCTAAGGGCTCTGGGGCCAACGTCCTGACTTTC
CASLISYRPKGSGANVLTF
>TRBJ1-4|TRBV28|-|few
TGTGCCAGCACCCCTACAGGCCTAGCAGTAAAACTGTTTTTT
CASTPTGLAVKLFF
>TRBJ1-1|TRBV5-1|-|-
TGCGCCAGCAGCTCCTCCAACAGGCCTGGGAACACTGAAGCTTTCTTT
CASSSSNRPGNTEAFF
>TRBJ2-2|TRBV25-1|TRBD2|once
TGTGCCAGCAGTGAATTCCAGCGGGAGTTCACCGGGGAGCTGTTTTTT
CASSEFQREFTGELFF
>TRBJ2-1|TRBV30|-|-
TGTGCCTGGAGTGTAGGTAGCGGTTACAATGAGCAGTTCTTC
CAWSVGSGYNEQFF
>TRBJ2-3|TRBV29-1|-|-
TGCAGCGTTGAAGAATATGGGGGAAGCACGACAGATACGCAGTATTTT
CSVEEYGGSTTDTQYF
>TRBJ2-7|TRBV5-1|-|-
TGCGCCAGCAGCGTGGGGACACGATCCCACTACGAGCAGTACTTC
CASSVGTRSHYEQYF
>TRBJ2-5|TRBV6-1|-|-
TGTGCCAGCAGTGAATGGGGGGAAGAGACCCAGTACTTC
CASSEWGEETQYF
>TRBJ2-1|TRBV27|-|-
TGTGCCAGCTCTCCTGGGACATCCCTCAATGAGCAGTTCTTC
CASSPGTSLNEQFF
>TRBJ2-3|TRBV15|-|once
TGTGCCACCAGCAGTTACCGACGGGACACAGATACGCAGTATTTT
CATSSYRRDTDTQYF
>TRBJ2-6|TRBV10-1|-|few
TGCGCCACCAATCCTATTGGGGCCAACGTCCTGACTTTC
CATNPIGANVLTF
>TRBJ1-3|TRBV30|-|-
TGTGCCTGGAGTGTAGACAGCGGAAACACCATATATTTT
CAWSVDSGNTIYF
>TRBJ2-7|TRBV29-1|TRBD1|-
TGCAGCGTCTCACTTACAGGGGACGAGCAGTACTTC
CSVSLTGDEQYF
>TRBJ2-7|TRBV7-2|TRBD1|-
TGTGCCAGCAGCTTTGCGGGACAGGGGGTTTACGAGCAGTACTTC
CASSFAGQGVYEQYF
>TRBJ2-1|TRBV11-3|TRBD2|once
TGTGCCAGCAGCTTGGGACTAGCATCCTACAATGAGCAGTTCTTC
CASSLGLASYNEQFF
>TRBJ1-1|TRBV10-1|-|-
TGCGCCAGCAGTGAGTCCGAGGATTCCATGGGAACTGAAGCTTTCTTT
CASSESEDSMGTEAFF
>TRBJ1-1|TRBV4-1|TRBD1|-
TGCGCCAGCAGCTCCGGCCACAGGGGGACCACTGAAGCTTTCTTT
CASSSGHRGTTEAFF
>TRBJ1-4|TRBV29-1|-|-
TGCAGCGTCCACTTGGGGTACAGTGAAAAACTGTTTTTT
CSVHLGYSEKLFF
>TRBJ2-7|TRBV7-2|-|-
TGTGCCAGCAGCTTCGGGCAGGGAGGCTACGAGCAGTACTTC
CASSFGQGGYEQYF
>TRBJ2-5|TRBV4-2|TRBD2|-
TGTGCCAGCAGCCAAGAGGTGGCGGGAGGTGGAGAGACCCAGTACTTC
CASSQEVAGGGETQYF
>TRBJ1-1|TRBV30|-|few
TGTGCCTGGAGTCGTTCCAGGGGACAAACTGAAGCTTTCTTT
CAWSRSRGQTEAFF
>TRBJ1-2|TRBV2|-|-
TGTGCCAGCACCCCCCGGGCAGCAGGGGCCTATGGCTACACCTTC
CASTPRAAGAYGYTF
>TRBJ2-1|TRBV27|TRBD2|-
TGTGCCAGCAGTGGGGGGGCAGCGGGAGAAAATGAGCAGTTCTTC
CASSGGAAGENEQFF
>TRBJ1-1|TRBV4-1|TRBD1|-
TGCGCCAGCATTCGGGGTCGAGGGGGCCGCATGAACACTGAAGCTTTCTTT
CASIRGRGGRMNTEAFF
>TRBJ1-2|TRBV7-8|-|once
TGTGCCAGCAGCTTGATAGTTAATAACTATGGCTACACCTTC
CASSLIVNNYGYTF
>TRBJ1-4|TRBV7-3|TRBD1|-
TGTGCCAGCAGCTCAGGGACAGGGGGCGCTGGTGAAAAACTGTTTTTT
CASSSGTGGAGEKLFF
>TRBJ1-3|TRBV6-6|TRBD1|-
TGTGCCAGCAGTTACGAGGGACAGGGGGCAGGAAACACCATATATTTT
CASSYEGQGAGNTIYF
>TRBJ1-1|TRBV11-2|-|few
TGTGCCAGCAGATTATACAGGGATGGGACTGAAGCTTTCTTT
CASRLYRDGTEAFF
>TRBJ1-2|TRBV27|TRBD1|-
TGTGCCGCGTCAGACAGGGACAACTATGGCTACACCTTC
CAASDRDNYGYTF
>TRBJ2-7|TRBV7-9|TRBD2|-
TGTGCCAGCAGCTTAGGTAGCGGGAGCCTAGGCTCCTACGAGCAGTACTTC
CASSLGSGSLGSYEQYF
>TRBJ2-3|TRBV6-5|-|-
TGTGCCAGCAGTTACGCGGGCAGGAGCACAGATACGCAGTATTTT
CASSYAGRSTDTQYF
>TRBJ2-2|TRBV6-1|-|-
TGTGCCAGCAAGCCTGGGACGGTTAACACCGGGGAGCTGTTTTTT
CASKPGTVNTGELFF
>TRBJ2-7|TRBV5-5|-|-
TGTGCCAGCAGCTTGGGAGGGATGGGCGACACCTCCTACGAGCAGTACTTC
CASSLGGMGDTSYEQYF
>TRBJ1-5|TRBV19|-|-
TGTGCCGGAGGGCAGGATAGCAATCAGCCCCAGCATTTT
CAGGQDSNQPQHF
>TRBJ2-6|TRBV19|-|-
TGTGCCAGTAGAAAGGATTACTCTGGGGCCAACGTCCTGACTTTC
CASRKDYSGANVLTF
>TRBJ1-2|TRBV6-6|-|-
TGTGCCAGCAGCCCCGAGATGACTACTAACTATGGCTACACCTTC
CASSPEMTTNYGYTF
>TRBJ2-4|TRBV7-9|-|-
TGTGCCAGCAGCCCGACATCGACCAAAAACATTCAGTACTTC
CASSPTSTKNIQYF
>TRBJ2-1|TRBV19|-|-
TGTGCCAGTAGGGCGAGCTCCTACAATGAGCAGTTCTTC
CASRASSYNEQFF
>TRBJ2-6|TRBV7-3|-|-
TGTGCCAGCAGTCTTGGACAGCTTCCCTCCTCTGGGGCCAACGTCCTGACTTTC
CASSLGQLPSSGANVLTF
>TRBJ1-1|TRBV5-1|-|-
TGCGCCAGCAGCGACAGAATGAACACTGAAGCTTTCTTT
CASSDRMNTEAFF